The next 21 T cell receptor beta chains were all read from a single sample in a study of cytomegalovirus exposure and HLA in healthy donors. In the PCR, 60 Vbeta and 13 Jbeta primers were used. Some clones are missing from TCRdb's copy, which holds only in-frame ones; the method was immunoSEQ multiplex PCR. The sample lists about 190,000 clones, 80% to 85% seen once, with roughly 0.8% in the top ten. Sequenced input: PBMCs. The receptor source for this set is a woman aged 18 to 35 in good health and CMV-seronegative.

The chain joins TRBV29-1 to TRBJ2-1; TRBD2 aligns across 11 bases. The length of the CDR3 is 14 residues. With V trimmed by 4 bases and J by 10 bases, 9 bases remained unmatched. The V gene's germline CDR1 is SQVTM and CDR2 ANQGSEA. The CDR3 DNA reads TGCAGCGTTGCTCATAGCGGGAGGGCAGGGGAGCAGTTCTTC. This encodes CSVAHSGRAGEQFF.

The sample holds one count of this clone. CDR3 in amino acids: CASRKDPGLGDNEQFF. The CDR3 DNA is TGTGCCAGCAGGAAAGATCCGGGACTAGGCGACAATGAGCAGTTCTTC. The chain has TRBV6-6 and TRBJ2-1, with 8 bases matching TRBD2. V lost 6 bases and J lost 5; bases outside the gene matches: 12. The germline V gene encodes CDR1 MNHNY and CDR2 SVGAGI (reference sequence). This CDR3 region has 16 residues.

The CDR3 sequence: CASSLRRQGRNTIYF. The DNA for the CDR3 is TGTGCCAGCAGTTTAAGAAGGCAGGGGAGAAACACCATATATTTT. The chain joins TRBV28 to TRBJ1-3; the D gene is possibly TRBD1 (6 bases). Trimming left V 2 bases short and J 5 bases short, with 13 bases between. Germline values: CDR1 MDHEN, CDR2 SYDVKM. CDR3 size: 15 residues.

This chain joins TRBV28 and TRBJ1-5; perhaps TRBD1 as D (5 bases). This CDR3 is 14 amino acids long. Germline lookup yields CDR1 MDHEN and CDR2 SYDVKM. The V end was cut by 10 bases, the J end by 5 bases, with 18 bases between. DNA for the CDR3: TGTGCCACCGGGGGTCCGCGTCATGATCAGCCCCAGCATTTT. Translated: CATGGPRHDQPQHF. The full variable domain, rest sourced from reference TRBV28 and TRBJ1-5, is DVKVTQSSRYLVKRTGEKVFLECVQDMDHENMFWYRQDPGLGLRLIYFSYDVKMKEKGDIPEGYSVSREKKERFSLILESASTNQTSMYLCATGGPRHDQPQHFGDGTRLSIL.

V is TRBV28 and J is TRBJ2-1; 7 nucleotides align to TRBD2. J gave up 5 bases and V 6 bases, and 13 bases lay outside the gene matches. The CDR3 length is 16 residues. Looked up from germline, CDR1 is MDHEN and CDR2 is SYDVKM. In DNA, the CDR3 is TGTGCCAGCAGCAAATGGGCGGGAGTTTTCGACAATGAGCAGTTCTTC. This gives the protein CASSKWAGVFDNEQFF. Complete variable domain (other parts from reference TRBV28 and TRBJ2-1): DVKVTQSSRYLVKRTGEKVFLECVQDMDHENMFWYRQDPGLGLRLIYFSYDVKMKEKGDIPEGYSVSREKKERFSLILESASTNQTSMYLCASSKWAGVFDNEQFFGPGTRLTVL.

The chain links TRBV5-6 to TRBJ1-1, with 7 bases matching TRBD1. CDR3 length: 12 residues. Germline CDR1 is SGHDT and CDR2 is YYEEEE. Trimming cost V 4 bases and J 8 bases; bases outside gene matches: 5. In nucleotides, the CDR3 is TGTGCCAGCAGCAAAGACAGGGTGGAAGCTTTCTTT. Translation gives CASSKDRVEAFF.

This chain connects TRBV11-2 to TRBJ2-3; TRBD2 agrees at 10 bases. Germline values: CDR1 SGHAT, CDR2 FQNNGV. CDR3 length equals 17 residues. With V trimmed by 1 base and J by 6 bases, 10 bases remained unmatched. The CDR3: CASSLGLAGAPWDTQYF. CDR3 bases: TGTGCCAGCAGCTTAGGTCTAGCGGGGGCCCCCTGGGATACGCAGTATTTT.

The rearrangement links TRBV9 to TRBJ2-3; 7 nucleotides match TRBD2. Trimming removed 0 bases from V and 3 bases from J; junction bases left unmatched: 1. Germline loops: CDR1 SGDLS, CDR2 YYNGEE. CDR3 length: 14 amino acids. CDR3 coding DNA: TGTGCCAGCAGCGTAGAGCGGGAAACAGATACGCAGTATTTT. Translated, it gives CASSVERETDTQYF.

The rearrangement joins TRBV27 to TRBJ1-1; TRBD1 is a possible D gene (5 bases). This CDR3 has 13 amino acids. CDR1 and CDR2 (germline): MNHEY, SMNVEV (reference sequence). V lost 7 bases and J 3 bases, leaving 12 bases between the germline ends. CDR3 DNA sequence: TGTGCCAGCATGCAGGGTACGTACACTGAAGCTTTCTTT. As protein: CASMQGTYTEAFF.

CDR3 region: CASSDRTSGENEQFF. CDR3 nucleotide sequence: TGTGCCAGCAGCGACCGGACTAGCGGGGAGAATGAGCAGTTCTTC. V gene TRBV6-4 combines with J gene TRBJ2-1; the match to TRBD2 covers 12 bases. V shed 6 bases, J shed 7 bases, and the junction held 7 bases outside the gene matches. The CDR3 covers 15 residues. CDR1 MRHNA and CDR2 SNTAGT come from the germline V gene.

The V gene is TRBV7-9, the J gene TRBJ1-3; D is unresolved. V dropped 4 bases and J dropped 0 bases, with 16 bases sitting between them. Germline V gene sequence: CDR1 SEHNR, CDR2 FQNEAQ (reference sequence). The CDR3 covers 17 residues. The CDR3 DNA reads as TGTGCCAGCAGCTCCCCGAGCAGGAACCCCTCTGGAAACACCATATATTTT. Translated: CASSSPSRNPSGNTIYF.

The chain carries TRBV5-1 and TRBJ2-5; TRBD1 matches at 8 bases. This CDR3 has 17 amino acids. Unmatched junction bases numbered 8, after V lost 0 bases and J lost 1 base. Germline V gives CDR1 SGHRS, CDR2 YFSETQ. Written as DNA, the CDR3 is TGCGCCAGCAGCTTGGTTCCAGGGACAGGTTTCCAAGAGACCCAGTACTTC. It codes for CASSLVPGTGFQETQYF.

Only a few counts were recorded for this clone. The genes are TRBV6-5 and TRBJ2-2; a possible D gene is TRBD2 (5 bases). The CDR3 is 12 residues long. The ends were cut back, 6 bases at V and 9 bases at J, with 11 bases in the middle. Germline V gene data show CDR1 as MNHEY and CDR2 as SVGAGI. The CDR3 sequence is CASSSTGRELFF. For the CDR3, the DNA is TGTGCCAGCAGCTCAACCGGGAGGGAGCTGTTTTTT.

The rearrangement joins TRBV5-6 to TRBJ1-4; D uncertain. The CDR3 consists of 15 residues. The V and J ends lost 4 bases and 3 bases respectively, with 13 bases between them. CDR1 and CDR2 from the germline V gene are SGHDT and YYEEEE. The CDR3 here is CASSLRPLANEKLFF. The DNA for the CDR3 is TGTGCCAGCAGCCTACGACCGCTAGCTAATGAAAAACTGTTTTTT.

The rearrangement links TRBV5-1 to TRBJ2-2; D gene ambiguous. There are 15 residues in the CDR3. The V gene's germline CDR1 is SGHRS and CDR2 YFSETQ. V dropped 0 bases and J dropped 5 bases, with 11 bases sitting between them. CDR3 in amino acids: CASSLAPGNTGELFF. DNA of the CDR3: TGCGCCAGCAGCTTGGCTCCGGGTAATACCGGGGAGCTGTTTTTT.

The chain combines TRBV27 with TRBJ2-2, with 9 bases fitting TRBD1. CDR1 and CDR2 from the germline V gene are MNHEY and SMNVEV (reference sequence). J lost 4 bases, V lost 4 bases, and 1 base had no gene match. CDR3 length: 14 amino acids. The CDR3 DNA reads TGTGCCAGCAGTTGGGACAGGGCCACCGGGGAGCTGTTTTTT. Translated, it gives CASSWDRATGELFF.

This chain joins TRBV12-5 and TRBJ1-3, with D maybe TRBD1 (6 bases). V gave up 8 bases and J gave up 4 bases, with 12 bases separating them. The CDR3 is 13 amino acids. Germline V CDR1 and CDR2: LGHNT, FRNRAP. The CDR3 DNA sequence: TGTGCTAGTAATCAGGGGAACGGAAACACCATATATTTT. Translated, it gives CASNQGNGNTIYF.

To note about this clone: Mismatch with germline at one junction end may stem from a read error. J is TRBJ2-7 and V is TRBV6-1, with 8 bases fitting TRBD1. CDR3 length: 14 residues. The germline V gene encodes CDR1 MNHNS and CDR2 SASEGT. The CDR3 DNA reads as TGTGCCAGCAGGGAAGACAGGGGTGGATACGAGCAGTACTTC. Translated: CASREDRGGYEQYF.

The V call is TRBV18, the J call TRBJ1-1, with D unresolved. The CDR3 has 15 amino acids. Trimming pared 2 bases from V and 2 bases from J, leaving 12 bases between. Per the germline V gene, CDR1 is KGHSH and CDR2 is LQKENI. CDR3 sequence reads: CASSPVMGSNTEAFF. The DNA for the CDR3 is TGTGCCAGCTCACCAGTAATGGGCAGCAACACTGAAGCTTTCTTT.

J is TRBJ2-1 and V is TRBV2, with D perhaps matching TRBD2 (6 bases). Germline loops: CDR1 SNHLY, CDR2 FYNNEI. The CDR3 has 13 amino acids. Trimming left V 11 bases short and J 3 bases short, with 14 bases between. The CDR3: CAGGEVLYNEQFF. The CDR3 coding sequence is TGTGCCGGAGGGGAAGTACTCTACAATGAGCAGTTCTTC.

The rearrangement links TRBV28 to TRBJ2-1; no reliable D call. The CDR3 is 12 amino acids. The germline V gene has CDR1 MDHEN and CDR2 SYDVKM. Trimming shortened V by 4 bases and J by 7 bases, and 8 bases separated the two germline ends. For the CDR3, the DNA is TGTGCCAGCAGTTCCTCCCTTAATGAGCAGTTCTTC. It codes for CASSSSLNEQFF.